This T cell receptor (beta chain) was observed in a study of T cell repertoires in cytomegalovirus infection. This clonotype was counted ten times or more. TCRdb passed the reads through MiXCR, listing each CDR3 protein once. The sample includes around 270,000 distinct CDR3 sequences, roughly 10% of them seen just once. Per the germline V gene, CDR1 is SGHTA and CDR2 is FQGNSA. V dropped 1 base and J dropped 0; count of bases not matched to a gene: 1. This CDR3 has 16 amino acids. This rearrangement joins TRBV7-2 to TRBJ2-7; TRBD2 agrees at 12 bases. The material sequenced was PBMCs. The TCR was taken from a human donor in good health (CMV status not recorded). Some clones in this sample may be carry-over from other donors' samples. The DNA for the CDR3 is TGTGCCAGCAGCTTAGAACTAGCGGGGGGCTCCTACGAGCAGTACTTC. Protein: CASSLELAGGSYEQYF.